The rows below give T cell receptor beta chains drawn from one sample of a study of radiation and T cells in renal cell carcinoma. Only in-frame clones appear in the TCRdb table, and some are missing; sequencing was by immunoSEQ multiplex PCR. The sample records 7,500 to 8,000 clones, roughly two thirds being singletons. The source material was tumor tissue, sampled from a patient whose treatment was nephrectomy without radiotherapy. All receptors derive from a woman in her 70s with renal cell carcinoma. Both conserved end residues are part of each CDR3. Size tells how often a clone was seen (once, few, many) or the class of an expanded clone, and some rows leave it out.

V gene: TRBV9; clone size: NA; CDR3 protein: CASSVAPLYEQYF
V gene: TRBV15; clone size: NA; CDR3 protein: CATSSRDRGNNEQFF
V gene: TRBV6-5; clone size: NA; CDR3 protein: CASSQWGQMNTEAFF
V gene: TRBV6-6; clone size: NA; CDR3 protein: CASSLPGEYGYTF
V gene: TRBV4-2; clone size: NA; CDR3 protein: CASSQDPSNQPQHF
V gene: TRBV5-5; clone size: few; CDR3 protein: CASSLEGINQPQHF
V gene: TRBV11-2; clone size: few; CDR3 protein: CASSLDYGYTF
V gene: TRBV21-1; clone size: NA; CDR3 protein: CASSIGQLAKNIQYF
V gene: TRBV5-4; clone size: NA; CDR3 protein: CASSSWTGYGYTF
V gene: TRBV5-1; clone size: NA; CDR3 protein: CASSGTGSSYEQYF
V gene: TRBV6-1; clone size: NA; CDR3 protein: CASSESGQGHQPQHF
V gene: TRBV6-1; clone size: NA; CDR3 protein: CASSETWLSGNTIYF
V gene: TRBV7-8; clone size: few; CDR3 protein: CASSLVQETQYF
V gene: TRBV4-3; clone size: NA; CDR3 protein: CASSQDPSTDTQYF
V gene: TRBV6-1; clone size: NA; CDR3 protein: CASSEVLNSYEQYF
V gene: TRBV5-4; clone size: NA; CDR3 protein: CASSLGGQANNEQFF
V gene: TRBV5-6; clone size: NA; CDR3 protein: CASSLGARDTEAFF
V gene: TRBV19; clone size: NA; CDR3 protein: CASSLGTGRTGELFF